This TCR beta chain emerged from a study of immune characteristics of hereditary and idiopathic chronic pancreatitis. Broadly, across the study: The study examined local immune cells and TCRbeta repertoires in the pancreas in hereditary and idiopathic chronic pancreatitis, using control pancreases from organ donors for comparison. In total, roughly five control pancreases, about 7 hereditary chronic pancreatitis pancreases and roughly six idiopathic chronic pancreatitis pancreases underwent TCRbeta sequencing. The gDNA-based approach was selected because minimal in vitro experimental manipulation of pancreas-infiltrating T cells was involved.

The library relied on the immunoSEQ multiplex PCR assay. From pancreatic genomic DNA, the TCRbeta CDR3 region and adjacent sequences were amplified and sequenced. As for how the authors treated the data: Repertoire diversity was assessed as a mean normalized Shannon-Wiener index, and productive clonality and productive rearrangement counts were also measured. Control and chronic pancreatitis repertoire metrics were compared with the nonparametric Mann-Whitney U test. Shared clonotypes were defined as CDR3beta sequences with identical amino acid composition and length across subjects. This immuneACCESS table, as held by TCRdb, lists in-frame sequences with V and J called but not all clones. Of the missing ones, under half trace to an unresolved V gene in checked studies; the others have no known cause. For V, J and clone size, that table is used; D and trimming come from the DNA. This sample lists about 9,400 clones; roughly three quarters were detected once. Approximately 15% of the sample lies in the top ten.

About this clone itself: Its antigen has not been determined. There are no base qualities to consult, and no much larger clone falls within one base.

In the germline V gene, CDR1 corresponds to SGDLS and CDR2 to YYNGEE. The cysteine opens and the phenylalanine closes a CDR3 of 15 amino acids. Left in the record is the CDR3 DNA by itself, 45 bases read in frame from the first base. Trimming at the junction amounts to 0 bases on V and 3 bases on J, and the germline ends lie 9 bases apart. Pancreas tissue with chronic pancreatitis was obtained from patients having total pancreatectomy with islet autotransplantation (TPIAT). None of the chronic pancreatitis patients included in the study had a known history of diabetes. For TCRbeta sequencing, genomic DNA was extracted directly from bulk pancreas tissue, without T cell sorting. No particular cause of disease was identified in the patients with idiopathic chronic pancreatitis. Pancreas tissues from patients and organ donors were collected consecutively at two US centers. The paper as a whole reports these results and caveats: Because patient tissue could be obtained only at the time of TPIAT, differences in disease duration may have affected the immune findings. Among some 14 chronic pancreatitis patients, a positive correlation was found between numbers of productive TCR rearrangements and disease severity scores. Chronic pancreatitis caused by alcohol use was not included in the study. Differences in Vbeta-Jbeta gene family usage, including TRBV10, TRBV19, TRBV23 and TRBV5, were found between hereditary and idiopathic chronic pancreatitis. Compared with controls, TCRbeta repertoire diversity was significantly higher and clonality was lower in both chronic pancreatitis groups.

The V and J segments used are TRBV9 and TRBJ1-4, with the D gene call left open. The source is a human donor with chronic pancreatitis. The sample consisted of pancreas tissue with idiopathic chronic pancreatitis. The sample's cell subset or site label is to be understood as: chronic pancreatitis without an identified cause. Read as DNA, the sequence is TGTGCCAGCAGCGTAGGAACGAGGGCTAATGAAAAACTGTTTTTT. This encodes CASSVGTRANEKLFF.